Shown below are 20 T cell receptor beta chains from a single sample sequenced in a study of cytomegalovirus exposure and HLA in healthy donors. PCR employed 60 Vbeta and 13 Jbeta primers. The protocol was immunoSEQ multiplex PCR, while the TCRdb copy is restricted to in-frame clones and leaves out a portion. Seen here are roughly 180,000 clones, 70% to 85% observed once, and the top ten hold around 5%. Source material: PBMCs. These receptors originate from a man between 18 and 29 years old in good health and CMV-seronegative.

This rearrangement joins TRBV7-8 to TRBJ2-5, with 8 nucleotides matching TRBD2. CDR3 length equals 14 residues. V was pared by 5 bases and J by 5 bases, with 7 bases of the junction left unmatched. Germline values: CDR1 SGHVS, CDR2 FQNEAQ. CDR3 bases: TGTGCCAGCAGCCCCGGGGGGGGGAGGGAGACCCAGTACTTC. This sequence encodes CASSPGGGRETQYF.

The rearrangement uses TRBV7-9 and TRBJ1-1, with D hard to call. The germline V gene encodes CDR1 SEHNR and CDR2 FQNEAQ (reference sequence). There are 13 residues in the CDR3. V lost 5 bases, J lost 0 bases, and 7 bases lay in between. The CDR3 sequence is CASSIGMNTEAFF. The CDR3 nucleotides read TGTGCCAGCAGCATCGGGATGAACACTGAAGCTTTCTTT. Variable domain in full (rest from reference TRBV7-9 and TRBJ1-1): DTGVSQNPRHKITKRGQNVTFRCDPISEHNRLYWYRQTLGQGPEFLTYFQNEAQLEKSRLLSDRFSAERPKGSFSTLEIQRTEQGDSAMYLCASSIGMNTEAFFGQGTRLTVV.

This clone has just one count. This chain links TRBV30 with TRBJ2-7; TRBD2 matches at 8 bases. Trimming took 5 bases from V and 9 from J; bases not matched to a gene: 9. CDR3 length: 12 amino acids. The V gene's germline CDR1 is GTSNPN and CDR2 SVGIG (reference sequence). This CDR3 reads CAWDAGGDGQYF. The DNA for the CDR3 is TGTGCCTGGGATGCGGGGGGCGACGGGCAGTACTTC.

The V and J genes are TRBV10-2 and TRBJ2-1, with no clear D. CDR3 length: 15 amino acids. The ends were cut back, 6 bases at V and 6 bases at J, with 18 bases in the middle. CDR1 is WSHSY, CDR2 SAAADI, per germline. The CDR3 region is CASRNSTTPLNEQFF. The CDR3 DNA sequence: TGCGCCAGCAGAAACTCCACGACACCGCTCAATGAGCAGTTCTTC.

CDR3 nucleotide sequence: TGTGCCAGTAGTCCCCGGACTATTCAAGAGACCCAGTACTTC. Translation: CASSPRTIQETQYF. The chain joins TRBV19 to TRBJ2-5, with D possibly being TRBD2 (6 bases). This CDR3 region has 14 residues. V gave up 5 bases and J gave up 2 bases, with 12 bases separating them. Germline V gene lookup returns CDR1 LNHDA and CDR2 SQIVND (reference sequence).

This sequence joins TRBV5-4 and TRBJ2-1, with D possibly matching TRBD2 (6 bases). The length of the CDR3 is 14 residues. The germline CDR1 and CDR2 sequences are SGHNT and YYREEE (reference sequence). Deletions cut 1 base from V and 4 bases from J, with 9 bases between. CDR3 sequence (DNA): TGTGCCAGCAGCTTGTGGGAGGATTACAATGAGCAGTTCTTC. It codes for CASSLWEDYNEQFF.

This chain joins TRBV25-1 and TRBJ2-1; 16 positions match TRBD2. This CDR3 region has 18 residues. V dropped 2 bases and J dropped 6; count of bases not matched to a gene: 7. Germline V gives CDR1 MGHDK, CDR2 SYGVNS. This CDR3 is CASSEKKGLAGGVNEQFF. The CDR3 DNA follows: TGTGCCAGCAGTGAAAAGAAGGGACTAGCGGGAGGGGTCAATGAGCAGTTCTTC.

This clone has just a few counts. The chain is built from TRBV28 and TRBJ1-5; D is unclear. Trimming took 7 bases from V and 2 from J, leaving 9 bases between them. The CDR3 loop spans 13 amino acids. Looked up from germline, CDR1 is MDHEN and CDR2 is SYDVKM. The CDR3 DNA reads as TGTGCCAGCACTTCTCAGGGCAATCAGCCCCAGCATTTT. Protein: CASTSQGNQPQHF.

This clone occurred once. The chain couples TRBV29-1 to TRBJ1-1, with D maybe TRBD1 (6 bases). The CDR3 sequence is 13 residues long. Germline lookup yields CDR1 SQVTM and CDR2 ANQGSEA. V was clipped by 6 bases and J by 3 bases, with 14 bases between them. CDR3 coding DNA: TGCAGCGTCCAGGGGCGGTCATACACTGAAGCTTTCTTT. Protein sequence: CSVQGRSYTEAFF.

This chain uses TRBV28 with TRBJ2-2; 8 bases agree with TRBD1. This CDR3 is built from 14 residues. Germline trimming cut 11 bases from V and 5 bases from J; bases unmatched to any gene: 10. From germline, CDR1 is MDHEN and CDR2 SYDVKM. CDR3 DNA: TGTGCCGGCGGGGAACAGGGGGAAACCGGGGAGCTGTTTTTT. It specifies CAGGEQGETGELFF. The whole variable domain, remainder taken from reference TRBV28 and TRBJ2-2, is DVKVTQSSRYLVKRTGEKVFLECVQDMDHENMFWYRQDPGLGLRLIYFSYDVKMKEKGDIPEGYSVSREKKERFSLILESASTNQTSMYLCAGGEQGETGELFFGEGSRLTVL.

V gene TRBV5-4 combines with J gene TRBJ1-4, with D possibly being TRBD1 (5 bases). CDR3 length: 13 amino acids. Trimming removed 1 base from V and 6 bases from J, with 7 bases in between. Germline values: CDR1 SGHNT, CDR2 YYREEE (reference sequence). CDR3 DNA: TGTGCCAGCAGCTTGAAGACAGATGAAAAACTGTTTTTT. Translation: CASSLKTDEKLFF.

V gene TRBV5-6 combines with J gene TRBJ2-7; 10 nucleotides match TRBD2. Germline values: CDR1 SGHDT, CDR2 YYEEEE. This CDR3 has 16 amino acids. J lost 2 bases, V lost 3 bases, and 8 bases had no gene match. The CDR3 here is CASSWHLAGEPYEQYF. CDR3 nucleotides: TGTGCCAGCAGCTGGCACCTAGCGGGGGAACCCTACGAGCAGTACTTC.

The genes are TRBV4-2 and TRBJ1-2; 9 bases agree with TRBD1. V trimming: 1 base; J trimming: 4 bases; junction bases outside the gene matches: 13. Germline V gene sequence: CDR1 LGHNA, CDR2 YNFKEQ. The CDR3 has 18 residues. The CDR3 is CASSQGGLQGAKSYGYTF. DNA of the CDR3: TGTGCCAGCAGCCAAGGGGGCCTACAGGGGGCCAAATCCTATGGCTACACCTTC.

The chain is built from TRBV2 and TRBJ2-5, with 7 bases lining up with TRBD1. Germline CDR1 SNHLY, CDR2 FYNNEI. CDR3 length equals 14 residues. Trimming cost V 3 bases and J 3 bases; bases outside gene matches: 4. CDR3 protein: CASSEDRPKETQYF. For the CDR3, the DNA is TGTGCCAGCAGTGAGGACAGGCCGAAAGAGACCCAGTACTTC.

V usage is TRBV5-8 and J usage is TRBJ2-3; D is possibly TRBD1 (6 bases). The CDR3 loop spans 14 amino acids. V lost 4 bases and J lost 0, with 9 bases in between. Germline assignment: CDR1 SGHTS and CDR2 YDEGEE. The CDR3 sequence: CASSVQGSTDTQYF. The CDR3 DNA reads TGTGCCAGCAGCGTACAGGGAAGCACAGATACGCAGTATTTT.

The chain recombines TRBV14 with TRBJ2-5, with D hard to call. The CDR3 consists of 14 residues. Trimming stripped 1 base from V and 4 bases from J, with 10 bases between. Germline assignment: CDR1 SGHDN and CDR2 FVKESK. In DNA form, the CDR3 reads TGTGCCAGCAGCCAAGGACCCCCAGGAGAGACCCAGTACTTC. Translating gives CASSQGPPGETQYF.

In this sample, this clone turned up a few times. The chain is built from TRBV2 and TRBJ1-1; the D is unclear. The germline V gene has CDR1 SNHLY and CDR2 FYNNEI. The CDR3 spans 13 residues. The V and J ends lost 4 bases and 11 bases respectively, with 17 bases between them. The CDR3 loop reads CASSAGSSQTAFF. The CDR3 DNA is TGTGCCAGCAGTGCCGGGTCCTCCCAGACGGCTTTCTTT. The entire variable domain, with the rest obtained from reference TRBV2 and TRBJ1-1, is as follows: EPEVTQTPSHQVTQMGQEVILRCVPISNHLYFYWYRQILGQKVEFLVSFYNNEISEKSEIFDDQFSVERPDGSNFTLKIRSTKLEDSAMYFCASSAGSSQTAFFGQGTRLTVV.

V is TRBV27 and J is TRBJ2-2; 12 nucleotides agree with TRBD2. This CDR3 is 17 amino acids long. J was trimmed by 6 bases and V by 6 bases; bases with no gene match: 11. Germline V lookup: CDR1 MNHEY, CDR2 SMNVEV (reference sequence). This CDR3 is CASRTIGLAGKAGELFF. In nucleotides, the CDR3 is TGTGCCAGCAGGACGATCGGACTAGCGGGAAAGGCCGGGGAGCTGTTTTTT.

As to this clone: The sample has other DNA sequences that encode this CDR3 too. This chain links TRBV9 with TRBJ2-3; D is uncertain. CDR1 and CDR2 (germline): SGDLS, YYNGEE. The CDR3 covers 15 residues. Between the trimmed V and J ends, which lost 0 bases and 2 bases, there was a span of 10 bases. The CDR3 sequence: CASSVGQPSTDTQYF. The CDR3 bases are TGTGCCAGCAGCGTAGGACAACCCTCCACAGATACGCAGTATTTT.

The genes are TRBV5-5 and TRBJ1-5, with D possibly being TRBD1 (5 bases). The CDR3 has 15 residues. The germline CDR1 and CDR2 sequences are SGHKS and YYEKEE (reference sequence). V lost 2 bases and J 1 base, leaving 10 bases between the germline ends. The CDR3 coding sequence is TGTGCCAGCAGCTTCTTCGACAGAAGCAATCAGCCCCAGCATTTT. Translation gives CASSFFDRSNQPQHF.